One sample yielded the 19 T cell receptor beta chains listed below, sequenced in a study of OX40 agonist ivuxolimab in advanced cancers. Libraries were prepared by immunoSEQ multiplex PCR; TCRdb keeps only in-frame clonotypes and omits some of them. This sample has more than 45,000 clones, with about 87% found just once. The material sequenced was CD4+ or CD8+ T cells sorted from blood, taken in a trial of the OX40 agonist ivuxolimab. The source is an adult with an advanced solid tumor such as melanoma, head and neck, liver or kidney cancer.

The chain links TRBV7-7 to TRBJ2-7; 12 bases are shared with TRBD1. The germline V gene encodes CDR1 SSHAT and CDR2 FNYEAQ (reference sequence). The CDR3 runs to 15 residues. V dropped 5 bases and J dropped 5; count of bases not matched to a gene: 7. The CDR3 sequence is CASSPGTGGFHEQYF. The CDR3 nucleotides read TGTGCCAGCAGCCCCGGGACAGGGGGCTTCCACGAGCAGTACTTC.

The V gene is TRBV7-9, the J gene TRBJ2-2; 11 positions match TRBD1. Losses at the gene ends were 5 bases for V and 4 bases for J; bases not matched to a gene: 3. The CDR3 consists of 15 residues. Germline CDR1 reads SEHNR; CDR2 reads FQNEAQ (reference sequence). The CDR3 loop is CASSPGQGVTGELFF. In DNA form, the CDR3 reads TGTGCCAGCAGCCCGGGACAGGGGGTCACCGGGGAGCTGTTTTTT.

The J gene is TRBJ2-7, the V gene TRBV11-2; D not resolved. Looked up from germline, CDR1 is SGHAT and CDR2 is FQNNGV. CDR3 length: 14 amino acids. V was cut by 5 bases and J by 0 bases, with 11 bases left in between. CDR3 nucleotides: TGTGCCAGCAGCCCTAGACGCCTCTCCTACGAGCAGTACTTC. This encodes CASSPRRLSYEQYF.

The chain links TRBV29-1 to TRBJ2-6, with no clear D. V was pared by 4 bases and J by 0 bases, with 4 bases between. CDR3 length: 13 amino acids. Germline V gene data show CDR1 as SQVTM and CDR2 as ANQGSEA. CDR3 DNA sequence: TGCAGCGTTGGTAACTCTGGGGCCAACGTCCTGACTTTC. It yields the protein CSVGNSGANVLTF.

This chain joins TRBV2 and TRBJ2-7, with TRBD1 identical over 12 bases. In germline, CDR1 is SNHLY, CDR2 FYNNEI. V lost 10 bases, J lost 7 bases, and 11 bases stayed unmatched. This CDR3 is built from 14 residues. The CDR3 DNA sequence: TGTGCCATCCTGACCGGGACAGGGGGCGGAGAGCAGTACTTC. Its translation is CAILTGTGGGEQYF.

The chain is built from TRBV14 and TRBJ2-1; tentative D call: TRBD2 (7 bases). Trimming cost V 0 bases and J 0 bases, with 12 bases left between them. The CDR3 runs 17 residues. CDR1 and CDR2 from the germline V gene are SGHDN and FVKESK. CDR3 sequence: CASSQDGLGGSYNEQFF. DNA of the CDR3: TGTGCCAGCAGCCAAGACGGACTAGGGGGCTCCTACAATGAGCAGTTCTTC.

The table lists this clone with a few counts. V is TRBV9 and J is TRBJ2-1; possibly TRBD1 for D (5 bases). This CDR3 region has 16 residues. Germline V gene lookup returns CDR1 SGDLS and CDR2 YYNGEE. Trimming took 0 bases from V and 0 from J, leaving 10 bases between them. CDR3 sequence (DNA): TGTGCCAGCAGCGTAGGACAGTCTAGCTCCTACAATGAGCAGTTCTTC. It specifies CASSVGQSSSYNEQFF.

This clone has just a few counts. V is TRBV19 and J is TRBJ1-5; D is undetermined. The CDR3 totals 17 residues. The germline V and J ends were trimmed by 6 bases and 5 bases, with 23 bases remaining between them. Germline values: CDR1 LNHDA, CDR2 SQIVND (reference sequence). The CDR3 coding sequence is TGTGCCAGTAGGCAAGTCCTCTACAGTATTTCAGATCAGCCCCAGCATTTT. Residues: CASRQVLYSISDQPQHF.

The rearrangement uses TRBV11-2 and TRBJ2-6; 7 nucleotides agree with TRBD1. The germline V gene has CDR1 SGHAT and CDR2 FQNNGV. The ends lost 5 bases at V and 0 bases at J; junction bases unmatched: 4. The CDR3 is made up of 16 amino acids. CDR3 sequence reads: CASSRDSSSGANVLTF. CDR3 DNA sequence: TGTGCCAGCAGCCGGGACAGCTCCTCTGGGGCCAACGTCCTGACTTTC.

The J gene is TRBJ2-1, the V gene TRBV10-2, with 8 bases lining up with TRBD1. After removal of 6 bases from V and 7 bases from J, the junction contained 11 bases not matched to a gene. Per germline, CDR1 WSHSY and CDR2 SAAADI. This CDR3 contains 15 residues. This CDR3 reads CASSDRTGSRNEQFF. The CDR3 coding sequence is TGCGCCAGCAGCGACCGGACAGGGAGTAGGAATGAGCAGTTCTTC.

The chain uses TRBV7-2 and TRBJ2-7, with TRBD1 matching 8 bases. This CDR3 spans 15 amino acids. The germline CDR1 and CDR2 sequences are SGHTA and FQGNSA. J was trimmed by 0 bases and V by 1 base; bases with no gene match: 2. This chain's CDR3 is CASSLGDRFSYEQYF. DNA for the CDR3: TGTGCCAGCAGCTTAGGGGACAGGTTCTCCTACGAGCAGTACTTC. The full variable domain, in which reference TRBV7-2 and TRBJ2-7 provide the parts outside the CDR3, is GAGVSQSPSNKVTEKGKDVELRCDPISGHTALYWYRQSLGQGLEFLIYFQGNSAPDKSGLPSDRFSAERTGGSVSTLTIQRTQQEDSAVYLCASSLGDRFSYEQYFGPGTRLTVT.

This clone has only a few counts. The chain has TRBV7-6 and TRBJ1-4; 7 nucleotides match TRBD1. Germline CDR1 is SGHVS and CDR2 is FNYEAQ. Germline trimming cut 2 bases from V and 4 bases from J; bases unmatched to any gene: 7. The CDR3 spans 16 residues. CDR3 sequence: CASSLFPRDSNEKLFF. Here the CDR3 DNA reads TGTGCCAGCAGCTTATTCCCCCGGGACAGTAATGAAAAACTGTTTTTT.

The rearrangement links TRBV7-6 to TRBJ2-1; no definite D call. The length of the CDR3 is 13 residues. The germline V gene has CDR1 SGHVS and CDR2 FNYEAQ. Between the trimmed V and J ends, which lost 1 base and 7 bases, there was a span of 8 bases. The CDR3 region has the DNA TGTGCCAGCAGCTTAGGCGGAGCGAATGAGCAGTTCTTC. Its translation: CASSLGGANEQFF.

The count of this clone is one. The J gene is TRBJ2-7, the V gene TRBV2; D gene unclear. CDR1 is SNHLY and CDR2 is FYNNEI in the germline V gene. There are 14 residues in the CDR3. V gave up 7 bases and J gave up 0 bases, with 13 bases separating them. The CDR3 loop is CASKTAISSYEQYF. The CDR3 DNA sequence: TGTGCCAGCAAGACGGCAATTAGCTCCTACGAGCAGTACTTC.

This clone was counted only a few times. The J gene is TRBJ1-1, the V gene TRBV7-9, with 7 nucleotides matching TRBD1. This CDR3 has 14 amino acids. The germline V gene has CDR1 SEHNR and CDR2 FQNEAQ (reference sequence). V lost 5 bases, J lost 5 bases, and 8 bases stayed unmatched. CDR3 sequence reads: CASSLIDRATEAFF. The CDR3 nucleotides are TGTGCCAGCAGCCTTATCGACAGGGCGACTGAAGCTTTCTTT. The entire variable domain, with the rest obtained from reference TRBV7-9 and TRBJ1-1, is as follows: DTGVSQNPRHKITKRGQNVTFRCDPISEHNRLYWYRQTLGQGPEFLTYFQNEAQLEKSRLLSDRFSAERPKGSFSTLEIQRTEQGDSAMYLCASSLIDRATEAFFGQGTRLTVV.

The CDR3 protein is CASNKINTDTQYF. The CDR3 nucleotides read TGTGCCAGCAACAAGATCAACACAGATACGCAGTATTTT. The chain carries TRBV6-6 and TRBJ2-3; D ambiguous. Trimming shortened V by 7 bases and J by 2 bases, and 10 bases separated the two germline ends. Germline CDR1 reads MNHNY; CDR2 reads SVGAGI (reference sequence). This CDR3 has 13 residues.

This chain connects TRBV5-5 to TRBJ1-1, with TRBD1 matching over 8 bases. Trimming took 4 bases from V and 4 from J; bases not matched to a gene: 6. The CDR3 contains 14 residues. CDR1 is SGHKS and CDR2 is YYEKEE in the germline V gene (reference sequence). DNA for the CDR3: TGTGCCAGCAGCATAACAGGGGGAGTCACTGAAGCTTTCTTT. This encodes CASSITGGVTEAFF.

The CDR3 nucleotides read TGTGCCAGCAGCCGACAGGGCTCCTACGAGCAGTACTTC. Its translation: CASSRQGSYEQYF. The gene calls are TRBV7-9 and TRBJ2-7, with 7 bases lining up with TRBD1. The germline V gene encodes CDR1 SEHNR and CDR2 FQNEAQ (reference sequence). The CDR3 runs to 13 residues. J gave up 0 bases and V 5 bases, and 1 base lay outside the gene matches.

J is TRBJ2-1 and V is TRBV27; weak D call: TRBD1 (6 bases). Trimming took 1 base from V and 0 from J, leaving 13 bases between them. The CDR3 has 17 residues. CDR1 MNHEY and CDR2 SMNVEV come from the germline V gene (reference sequence). CDR3 sequence reads: CASSLLFVDSSYNEQFF. The CDR3, as DNA: TGTGCCAGCAGTTTATTATTTGTGGACAGCTCCTACAATGAGCAGTTCTTC.